Below, 31 T cell receptor beta chains from the same sample are listed, as sequenced in a study of shared clonotypes between healthy human individuals. Clones were read by immunoSEQ multiplex PCR, and TCRdb kept only the in-frame ones, dropping some. Here the sample spans roughly 2.4 million clones, 95% being singletons. The sequenced sample consisted of naive CD4+ T cells sorted from blood. As for subset: CD45RA+ positively selected. Source of these receptors: a young man in good health.

The rearrangement uses TRBV7-9 and TRBJ2-5, with D perhaps matching TRBD1 (6 bases). Deletions cut 4 bases from V and 3 bases from J, with 18 bases between. CDR1 is SEHNR, CDR2 FQNEAQ, per germline (reference sequence). This CDR3 has 16 residues. The CDR3 DNA sequence: TGTGCCAGCAGCTCGAGGACTCCGGACAGAAAAGAGACCCAGTACTTC. Translation gives CASSSRTPDRKETQYF.

The V gene is TRBV19, the J gene TRBJ2-6, with a weak D call TRBD1 (6 bases). Germline lookup yields CDR1 LNHDA and CDR2 SQIVND (reference sequence). This CDR3 region has 15 residues. V dropped 10 bases and J dropped 2 bases, with 15 bases sitting between them. CDR3 in amino acids: CATARGTPGANVLTF. The DNA for the CDR3 is TGTGCCACCGCAAGGGGGACCCCTGGGGCCAACGTCCTGACTTTC.

About this clone itself: The sample has other DNA sequences that encode this CDR3 too. The V gene is TRBV20-1, the J gene TRBJ1-2, with D unresolved. Between the trimmed V and J ends, which lost 6 bases and 5 bases, there was a span of 10 bases. Germline V gene sequence: CDR1 DFQATT, CDR2 SNEGSKA (reference sequence). The CDR3 contains 11 residues. CDR3 DNA sequence: TGCAGTGCCTCATTGTCATATGGCTACACCTTC. Its translation: CSASLSYGYTF.

V and J are TRBV4-2 and TRBJ1-5; D unresolved. Germline V gene data show CDR1 as LGHNA and CDR2 as YNFKEQ. CDR3 length equals 14 residues. Trimming took 0 bases from V and 4 from J, leaving 7 bases between them. The DNA for the CDR3 is TGTGCCAGCAGCCAAGAGTCCGGGAATCAGCCCCAGCATTTT. Translated, it gives CASSQESGNQPQHF.

This chain connects TRBV2 to TRBJ1-6, with D unclear. V lost 7 bases to trimming and J lost 9 bases, with 10 bases between them. This CDR3 region has 12 residues. Germline V gene lookup returns CDR1 SNHLY and CDR2 FYNNEI. The CDR3 DNA sequence: TGTGCCAGCACCTCAGGAGTTTCACCCCTCCACTTT. The encoded protein is CASTSGVSPLHF.

The V gene is TRBV18, the J gene TRBJ2-5, with no clear D. Looked up from germline, CDR1 is KGHSH and CDR2 is LQKENI. Trimming shortened V by 4 bases and J by 2 bases, and 11 bases separated the two germline ends. CDR3 length: 14 residues. This chain's CDR3 is CASSQLDQQETQYF. The CDR3 coding sequence is TGTGCCAGCTCACAACTCGACCAGCAAGAGACCCAGTACTTC.

The CDR3 sequence: CASSTTTGYSNQPQHF. The CDR3 DNA is TGTGCCAGTAGTACTACGACGGGGTATAGCAATCAGCCCCAGCATTTT. V usage is TRBV19 and J usage is TRBJ1-5; D gene ambiguous. This CDR3 spans 16 amino acids. V lost 4 bases to trimming and J lost 0 bases, with 13 bases between them. Per germline, CDR1 LNHDA and CDR2 SQIVND (reference sequence).

This chain uses TRBV4-1 with TRBJ2-7, with D unresolved. The CDR3 is made up of 13 amino acids. Trimming took 0 bases from V and 5 from J, leaving 8 bases between them. The germline CDR1 and CDR2 sequences are MGHRA and YSYEKL. The CDR3 loop reads CASSQERPHEQYF. The CDR3, as DNA: TGCGCCAGCAGCCAAGAAAGGCCCCACGAGCAGTACTTC.

V is TRBV11-2 and J is TRBJ2-3; 8 bases agree with TRBD1. Trimming at V came to 5 bases and at J to 5 bases, leaving 12 bases not matched to a gene. The CDR3 covers 16 residues. The germline V gene encodes CDR1 SGHAT and CDR2 FQNNGV. The CDR3 DNA sequence: TGTGCCAGCAGCCCCGGGTCCAGGGGGCACGTAGATACGCAGTATTTT. Residues: CASSPGSRGHVDTQYF.

The chain couples TRBV5-1 to TRBJ2-2; the D gene is possibly TRBD1 (6 bases). Trimming stripped 7 bases from V and 7 bases from J, with 14 bases between. The CDR3 sequence is 13 residues long. Germline V gives CDR1 SGHRS, CDR2 YFSETQ. CDR3 region: CASRQAAVGELFF. Here the CDR3 DNA reads TGCGCCAGCCGACAGGCGGCGGTCGGGGAGCTGTTTTTT.

This chain connects TRBV19 to TRBJ1-5, with D unresolved. Between the trimmed V and J ends, which lost 1 base and 4 bases, there was a span of 11 bases. This CDR3 has 15 residues. Germline CDR1 is LNHDA and CDR2 is SQIVND (reference sequence). The CDR3 nucleotides read TGTGCCAGTAGTATAGGGGATTCGGCGAATCAGCCCCAGCATTTT. Protein sequence: CASSIGDSANQPQHF.

The chain links TRBV7-9 to TRBJ2-1; no reliable D call. Trimming left V 5 bases short and J 4 bases short, with 6 bases between. CDR1 and CDR2 from the germline V gene are SEHNR and FQNEAQ (reference sequence). The CDR3 loop spans 12 amino acids. Here the CDR3 DNA reads TGTGCCAGCAGCGGGTTTTACAATGAGCAGTTCTTC. Its translation is CASSGFYNEQFF.

Comment on this clone: Other DNA sequences of this sample code for an identical CDR3. The chain carries TRBV18 and TRBJ1-4; D ambiguous. The V gene's germline CDR1 is KGHSH and CDR2 LQKENI. Trimming cost V 0 bases and J 11 bases, with 10 bases left between them. This CDR3 is built from 13 residues. The CDR3 sequence: CASSPPGGEKLFF. In nucleotides, the CDR3 is TGTGCCAGCTCACCACCGGGTGGGGAGAAACTGTTTTTT.

The V and J genes are TRBV4-2 and TRBJ2-2; 7 bases fit TRBD1. Germline V CDR1 and CDR2: LGHNA, YNFKEQ. The CDR3 consists of 15 residues. V was pared by 4 bases and J by 2 bases, with 4 bases of the junction left unmatched. The CDR3 nucleotides read TGTGCCAGCAGCCCCGGGACAGCCAACACCGGGGAGCTGTTTTTT. It translates to CASSPGTANTGELFF.

V and J are TRBV30 and TRBJ1-1; no clear D gene. V gave up 1 base and J gave up 1 base, with 7 bases separating them. Germline V gene sequence: CDR1 GTSNPN, CDR2 SVGIG (reference sequence). CDR3 length: 13 residues. For the CDR3, the DNA is TGTGCCTGGAGTGGGGCGGGGAACACTGAAGCTTTCTTT. It encodes CAWSGAGNTEAFF. Based on the CDR3 plus reference TRBV30 and TRBJ1-1, the full variable domain is SQTIHQWPATLVQPVGSPLSLECTVEGTSNPNLYWYRQAAGRGLQLLFYSVGIGQISSEVPQNLSASRPQDRQFILSSKKLLLSDSGFYLCAWSGAGNTEAFFGQGTRLTVV.

The J gene is TRBJ2-7, the V gene TRBV18; D uncertain. Trimming shortened V by 2 bases and J by 3 bases, and 8 bases separated the two germline ends. Germline lookup yields CDR1 KGHSH and CDR2 LQKENI. The CDR3 is made up of 13 amino acids. CDR3 amino acids: CASSPEALYEQYF. In nucleotides, the CDR3 is TGTGCCAGCTCACCAGAGGCCCTCTACGAGCAGTACTTC.

With respect to this clone: The same CDR3 can be traced to other DNA sequences in this sample. This chain uses TRBV5-1 with TRBJ2-3; 7 nucleotides align to TRBD2. The junction had 4 bases not matched to a gene; V was cut back by 0 bases and J by 0 bases. The germline V gene has CDR1 SGHRS and CDR2 YFSETQ. The CDR3 extends over 16 amino acids. CDR3 sequence reads: CASSLGASGSTDTQYF. CDR3 sequence (DNA): TGCGCCAGCAGCTTGGGGGCTAGCGGAAGCACAGATACGCAGTATTTT.

With respect to this clone: A read error may produce the germline difference seen at one junction end. The rearrangement uses TRBV7-7 and TRBJ2-3; D unresolved. Germline V gene data show CDR1 as SSHAT and CDR2 as FNYEAQ (reference sequence). The CDR3 runs 13 residues. The CDR3 sequence: CASSLDATDTQYF. The DNA for the CDR3 is TGTGCTAGCAGCTTAGACGCCACAGATACGCAGTATTTT.

CDR3 amino acids: CASSPPVASGRHTQYF. CDR3 DNA: TGTGCCAGCTCACCTCCTGTAGCTAGCGGGAGGCATACGCAGTATTTT. The chain links TRBV18 to TRBJ2-3; 11 bases map to TRBD2. Germline V gene data show CDR1 as KGHSH and CDR2 as LQKENI. The CDR3 sequence is 16 residues long. V lost 3 bases and J lost 7; bases outside the gene matches: 9.

The V gene is TRBV28, the J gene TRBJ1-5; TRBD1 aligns across 7 bases. Germline lookup yields CDR1 MDHEN and CDR2 SYDVKM. This CDR3 has 15 residues. V lost 4 bases to trimming and J lost 3 bases; unmatched junction nucleotides: 6. The CDR3 here is CASSYAGGDNQPQHF. The CDR3 DNA sequence: TGTGCCAGCAGTTACGCAGGGGGTGACAATCAGCCCCAGCATTTT.

About this clone itself: The junction shows a germline mismatch at one end, possibly a read error. This sequence joins TRBV7-9 and TRBJ1-1; D is possibly TRBD1 (6 bases). The germline V gene encodes CDR1 SEHNR and CDR2 FQNEAQ (reference sequence). There are 13 residues in the CDR3. For the CDR3, the DNA is TGTGCCAGCAGCCCCACAGGGAACGCTGAAGCTTTCTTT. Amino acid sequence: CASSPTGNAEAFF.

This rearrangement joins TRBV5-6 to TRBJ1-3; maybe TRBD1 (5 bases). Germline-derived CDR1 and CDR2 are SGHDT and YYEEEE. V shed 4 bases and J shed 4 bases, with 18 bases lying between them. The CDR3 is 16 residues long. Here the CDR3 DNA reads TGTGCCAGCAGCCTAACTACCGGGGGTTCCGGAAACACCATATATTTT. It codes for CASSLTTGGSGNTIYF.

The J gene is TRBJ2-6, the V gene TRBV5-5, with no clear D. From germline, CDR1 is SGHKS and CDR2 YYEKEE (reference sequence). Between the trimmed V and J ends, which lost 5 bases and 3 bases, there was a span of 9 bases. The CDR3 extends over 14 amino acids. CDR3 bases: TGTGCCAGCAGAGTTAGGGTTGGGGCCAACGTCCTGACTTTC. Translated, it gives CASRVRVGANVLTF. Based on the CDR3 plus reference TRBV5-5 and TRBJ2-6, the full variable domain is DAGVTQSPTHLIKTRGQQVTLRCSPISGHKSVSWYQQVLGQGPQFIFQYYEKEERGRGNFPDRFSARQFPNYSSELNVNALLLGDSALYLCASRVRVGANVLTFGAGSRLTVL.

This clone occurred once. The chain couples TRBV6-5 to TRBJ2-5; D is unclear. The CDR3 loop spans 12 amino acids. Germline V CDR1 and CDR2: MNHEY, SVGAGI. V was trimmed by 2 bases and J by 7 bases, leaving 8 bases between them. The CDR3 region has the DNA TGTGCCAGCAGTTACATCGAAGGGACCCAGTACTTC. Its protein is CASSYIEGTQYF.

The J gene is TRBJ2-5, the V gene TRBV4-3; D is unresolved. Per germline, CDR1 LGHNA and CDR2 YSLEER. The CDR3 has 13 amino acids. V shed 4 bases and J shed 1 base, with 7 bases lying between them. The chain's CDR3 is CASSRLVQETQYF. CDR3 DNA: TGCGCCAGCAGCCGCTTGGTCCAAGAGACCCAGTACTTC.

The chain carries TRBV7-8 and TRBJ2-1, with 7 bases lining up with TRBD1. The J segment lost 3 bases and the V segment lost 1 base, leaving 6 bases of the junction unmatched. This CDR3 is built from 16 residues. Germline assignment: CDR1 SGHVS and CDR2 FQNEAQ. CDR3 sequence (DNA): TGTGCCAGCAGCTTAGTGGGTGACAGGGTCTACAATGAGCAGTTCTTC. The encoded protein is CASSLVGDRVYNEQFF.

The V gene is TRBV5-5, the J gene TRBJ1-1, with D hard to call. This CDR3 spans 12 amino acids. The germline V and J ends were trimmed by 4 bases and 11 bases, with 15 bases remaining between them. Germline lookup yields CDR1 SGHKS and CDR2 YYEKEE (reference sequence). The CDR3 DNA is TGTGCCAGCAGCCATCCCCGCCAGAAGGCTTTCTTT. Translation: CASSHPRQKAFF.

Details on this clone: This specimen includes other DNA sequences encoding the same CDR3. V and J are TRBV5-5 and TRBJ1-2, with D perhaps TRBD1 (6 bases). Deletions cut 4 bases from V and 2 bases from J, with 15 bases between. There are 15 residues in the CDR3. Germline V CDR1 and CDR2: SGHKS, YYEKEE (reference sequence). The CDR3 sequence is CASSPGGRGNYGYTF. CDR3 nucleotides: TGTGCCAGCAGCCCGGGCGGGAGGGGGAACTATGGCTACACCTTC.

This chain links TRBV6-5 with TRBJ2-7; TRBD2 agrees at 7 bases. Germline loops: CDR1 MNHEY, CDR2 SVGAGI. Unmatched junction bases numbered 0, after V lost 2 bases and J lost 5 bases. The CDR3 has 12 amino acids. The CDR3 spells CASSYAGDEQYF. CDR3 nucleotide sequence: TGTGCCAGCAGTTACGCGGGAGACGAGCAGTACTTC.

The V and J genes are TRBV11-2 and TRBJ2-1, with 12 bases aligning to TRBD1. Germline CDR1 and CDR2: SGHAT and FQNNGV. Trimming took 4 bases from V and 6 from J; bases not matched to a gene: 4. The CDR3 length is 15 residues. CDR3 sequence reads: CASSSRDRGPNEQFF. The CDR3 DNA is TGTGCCAGCAGCTCCCGGGACAGGGGGCCCAATGAGCAGTTCTTC.

This clone was observed a few times. The genes are TRBV6-1 and TRBJ1-2; D remains ambiguous. The CDR3 spans 13 residues. V was pared by 4 bases and J by 3 bases, with 9 bases between. Germline CDR1 is MNHNS and CDR2 is SASEGT. Here the CDR3 reads CASSARTYYGYTF. The CDR3 DNA reads TGTGCCAGCAGTGCTCGGACTTACTATGGCTACACCTTC.